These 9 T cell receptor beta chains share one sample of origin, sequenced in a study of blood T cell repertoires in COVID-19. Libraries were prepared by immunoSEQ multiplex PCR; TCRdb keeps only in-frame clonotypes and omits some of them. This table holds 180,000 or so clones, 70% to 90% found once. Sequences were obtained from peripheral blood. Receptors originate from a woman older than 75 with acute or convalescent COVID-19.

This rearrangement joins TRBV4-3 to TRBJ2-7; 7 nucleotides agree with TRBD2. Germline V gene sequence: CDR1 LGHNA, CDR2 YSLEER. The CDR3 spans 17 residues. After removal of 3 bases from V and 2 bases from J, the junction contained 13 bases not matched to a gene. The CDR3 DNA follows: TGCGCCAGCAGCCATAGATATCCCCCAGCGGGACCCTACGAGCAGTACTTC. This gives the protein CASSHRYPPAGPYEQYF.

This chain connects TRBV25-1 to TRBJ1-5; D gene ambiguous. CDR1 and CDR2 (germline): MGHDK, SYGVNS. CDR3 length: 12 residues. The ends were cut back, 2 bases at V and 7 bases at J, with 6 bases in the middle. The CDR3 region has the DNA TGTGCCAGCAGTGAAGAGGTCCAGCCCCAGCATTTT. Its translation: CASSEEVQPQHF.

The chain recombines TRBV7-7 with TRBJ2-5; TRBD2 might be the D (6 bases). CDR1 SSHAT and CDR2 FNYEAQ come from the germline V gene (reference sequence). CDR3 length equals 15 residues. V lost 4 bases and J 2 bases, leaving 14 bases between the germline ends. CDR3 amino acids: CASSSGGTTQETQYF. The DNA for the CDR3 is TGTGCCAGCAGCTCGGGCGGGACCACTCAAGAGACCCAGTACTTC.

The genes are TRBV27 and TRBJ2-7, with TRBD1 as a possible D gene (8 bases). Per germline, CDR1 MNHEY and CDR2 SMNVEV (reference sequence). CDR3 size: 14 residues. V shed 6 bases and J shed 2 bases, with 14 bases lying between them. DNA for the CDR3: TGTGCCAGCAGGGTACAGGGGGGGACCTACGAGCAGTACTTC. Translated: CASRVQGGTYEQYF.

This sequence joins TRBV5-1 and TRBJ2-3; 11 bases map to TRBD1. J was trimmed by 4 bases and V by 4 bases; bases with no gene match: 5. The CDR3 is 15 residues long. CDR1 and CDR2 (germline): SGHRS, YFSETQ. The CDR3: CASSPGTGGSDTQYF. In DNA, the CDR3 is TGCGCCAGCAGCCCCGGGACAGGGGGTTCAGATACGCAGTATTTT.

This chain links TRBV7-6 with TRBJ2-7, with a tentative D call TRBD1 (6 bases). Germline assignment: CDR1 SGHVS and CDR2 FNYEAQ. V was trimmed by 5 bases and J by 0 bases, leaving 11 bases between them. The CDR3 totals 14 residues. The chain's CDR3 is CASSLDRYSYEQYF. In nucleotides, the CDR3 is TGTGCCAGCAGCCTTGACAGGTACTCCTACGAGCAGTACTTC.

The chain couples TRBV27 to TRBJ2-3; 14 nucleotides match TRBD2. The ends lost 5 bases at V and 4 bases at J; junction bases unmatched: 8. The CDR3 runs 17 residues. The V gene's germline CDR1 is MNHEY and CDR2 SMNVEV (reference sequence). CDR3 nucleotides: TGTGCCAGCAGTCCCCTTAGACTAGCGGGGGGGCCAGATACGCAGTATTTT. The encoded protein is CASSPLRLAGGPDTQYF.

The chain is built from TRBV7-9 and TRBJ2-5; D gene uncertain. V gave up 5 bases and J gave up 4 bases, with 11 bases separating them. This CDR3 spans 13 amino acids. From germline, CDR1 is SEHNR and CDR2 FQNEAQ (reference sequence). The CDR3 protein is CASSPAGGETQYF. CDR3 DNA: TGTGCCAGCAGCCCGGCCGGCGGAGAGACCCAGTACTTC.

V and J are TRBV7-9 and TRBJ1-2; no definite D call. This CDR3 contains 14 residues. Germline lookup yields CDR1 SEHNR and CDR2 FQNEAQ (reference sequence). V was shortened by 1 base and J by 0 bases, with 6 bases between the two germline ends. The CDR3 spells CASSLDATNYGYTF. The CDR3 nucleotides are TGTGCCAGCAGCTTAGACGCGACTAACTATGGCTACACCTTC. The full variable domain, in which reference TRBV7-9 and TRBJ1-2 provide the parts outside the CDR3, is DTGVSQNPRHKITKRGQNVTFRCDPISEHNRLYWYRQTLGQGPEFLTYFQNEAQLEKSRLLSDRFSAERPKGSFSTLEIQRTEQGDSAMYLCASSLDATNYGYTFGSGTRLTVV.